What follows are 5 T cell receptor beta chains derived from one specimen sequenced in a study of blood T cell repertoires in COVID-19. TCRdb's copy holds only in-frame clones and misses some; the assay was immunoSEQ multiplex PCR. The sample includes some 250,000 clones, approximately 86% of them seen just once. The sequencing sample was made of peripheral blood. These TCRs come from a woman in her fifties or sixties with COVID-19, enrolled during active disease.

The CDR3 nucleotides read TGTGCCAGCAGTTCCCCGGGACAGGGCCGCACTGAAGCTTTCTTT. This gives the protein CASSSPGQGRTEAFF. The chain has TRBV6-6 and TRBJ1-1, with 9 bases that match TRBD1. Per germline, CDR1 MNHNY and CDR2 SVGAGI (reference sequence). The junction had 7 bases not matched to a gene; V was cut back by 4 bases and J by 4 bases. CDR3 size: 15 residues.

V is TRBV7-2 and J is TRBJ2-3, with TRBD1 matching over 11 bases. V lost 3 bases to trimming and J lost 7 bases; unmatched junction nucleotides: 6. Germline CDR1 is SGHTA and CDR2 is FQGNSA. This CDR3 is 15 amino acids long. Here the CDR3 DNA reads TGTGCCAGCAGCTTGGGGACAGGGGGGAGGTATACGCAGTATTTT. It is translated as CASSLGTGGRYTQYF.

The chain links TRBV24-1 to TRBJ1-1; D gene ambiguous. Germline CDR1 and CDR2: KGHDR and SFDVKD. V lost 2 bases, J lost 1 base, and 13 bases lay in between. This CDR3 spans 16 amino acids. This chain's CDR3 is CATSDSRGSGNTEAFF. CDR3 nucleotide sequence: TGTGCCACCAGTGATTCCCGGGGTTCAGGGAACACTGAAGCTTTCTTT.

V is TRBV7-2 and J is TRBJ1-5; possibly TRBD1 for D (5 bases). Germline values: CDR1 SGHTA, CDR2 FQGNSA. Trimming removed 1 base at V and 1 base at J, with 11 bases between. The length of the CDR3 is 16 residues. For the CDR3, the DNA is TGTGCCAGCAGCTTAGAACAGGCGGGGAGCAATCAGCCCCAGCATTTT. This encodes CASSLEQAGSNQPQHF.

This sequence joins TRBV7-6 and TRBJ2-1; 7 bases are a match to TRBD2. V lost 10 bases, J lost 3 bases, and 12 bases stayed unmatched. This CDR3 comprises 15 residues. Germline V gene sequence: CDR1 SGHVS, CDR2 FNYEAQ. The CDR3 DNA reads as TGTGCCACCAAAACTGGAGGGGAGGGCTACAATGAGCAGTTCTTC. It codes for CATKTGGEGYNEQFF.